The 11 T cell receptor beta chains reported below all come from one sample, sequenced in a study of T cell responses to AZD1222 COVID-19 vaccine. The table came from immunoSEQ multiplex PCR; TCRdb's copy has only in-frame clones and leaves some out. The sample has about 160,000 clones; 70% to 90% are singletons. The sample was peripheral blood, taken 28 days after the second AZD1222 dose. The source is an adult who received the AZD1222 COVID-19 vaccine.

The chain is built from TRBV19 and TRBJ1-2, with 7 nucleotides matching TRBD1. The V gene's germline CDR1 is LNHDA and CDR2 SQIVND (reference sequence). V was pared by 5 bases and J by 1 base, with 4 bases of the junction left unmatched. The CDR3 totals 14 residues. In DNA form, the CDR3 reads TGTGCCAGTAGTTCCAGGGGGGTTAACTATGGCTACACCTTC. Translation: CASSSRGVNYGYTF. The entire variable domain, with the rest obtained from reference TRBV19 and TRBJ1-2, is as follows: DGGITQSPKYLFRKEGQNVTLSCEQNLNHDAMYWYRQDPGQGLRLIYYSQIVNDFQKGDIAEGYSVSREKKESFPLTVTSAQKNPTAFYLCASSSRGVNYGYTFGSGTRLTVV.

The chain recombines TRBV19 with TRBJ1-1; D is undetermined. V dropped 8 bases and J dropped 1 base, with 11 bases sitting between them. Germline V gene lookup returns CDR1 LNHDA and CDR2 SQIVND (reference sequence). CDR3 length: 13 amino acids. For the CDR3, the DNA is TGTGCCAGTGAAGCTCAGCCGAACACTGAAGCTTTCTTT. Its protein is CASEAQPNTEAFF. Looking up the rest from reference TRBV19 and TRBJ1-1 gives the full variable domain: DGGITQSPKYLFRKEGQNVTLSCEQNLNHDAMYWYRQDPGQGLRLIYYSQIVNDFQKGDIAEGYSVSREKKESFPLTVTSAQKNPTAFYLCASEAQPNTEAFFGQGTRLTVV.

V and J are TRBV7-8 and TRBJ1-2; D remains unclear. V lost 4 bases to trimming and J lost 3 bases, with 21 bases between them. The CDR3 totals 17 residues. Germline assignment: CDR1 SGHVS and CDR2 FQNEAQ. The CDR3 loop is CASSSRGGVQVDYGYTF. The CDR3 DNA is TGTGCCAGCAGCTCCCGGGGAGGCGTGCAAGTAGACTATGGCTACACCTTC. Using reference TRBV7-8 and TRBJ1-2 for the parts outside the CDR3, the full variable domain is GAGVSQSPRYKVAKRGQDVALRCDPISGHVSLFWYQQALGQGPEFLTYFQNEAQLDKSGLPSDRFFAERPEGSVSTLKIQRTQQEDSAVYLCASSSRGGVQVDYGYTFGSGTRLTVV.

To note about this clone: Relative to the germline gene, one junction end is altered; a read error may explain this. This chain connects TRBV7-3 to TRBJ2-7; 9 bases are shared with TRBD2. The germline V gene encodes CDR1 SGHTA and CDR2 FQGTGA. This CDR3 is 14 amino acids long. The CDR3 region is CASSLGVAGATLHF. The DNA of the CDR3 is TGTGCCAGCAGCCTGGGGGTAGCGGGGGCCACCCTCCACTTC.

The chain carries TRBV6-5 and TRBJ1-2, with D unresolved. V was trimmed by 4 bases and J by 3 bases, leaving 9 bases between them. Germline CDR1 and CDR2: MNHEY and SVGAGI. The CDR3 length is 13 residues. CDR3: CASSFREYYGYTF. The DNA for the CDR3 is TGTGCCAGCAGTTTTAGAGAATACTATGGCTACACCTTC.

The genes are TRBV5-1 and TRBJ2-2, with TRBD1 identical over 7 bases. The CDR3 runs to 15 residues. Germline CDR1 is SGHRS and CDR2 is YFSETQ. V lost 6 bases and J lost 0; bases outside the gene matches: 5. The CDR3 is CASTQQGPNTGELFF. The CDR3 DNA is TGCGCCAGCACCCAACAGGGGCCGAACACCGGGGAGCTGTTTTTT.

This clone was seen a single time. The rearrangement uses TRBV15 and TRBJ1-4; D is undetermined. The V end was cut by 1 base, the J end by 8 bases, with 14 bases between. This CDR3 contains 15 residues. CDR1 is LNHNV and CDR2 is YYDKDF in the germline V gene (reference sequence). CDR3 nucleotide sequence: TGTGCCACCAGCAGAGCTACCCTCTCTACGGAAAAACTGTTTTTT. As protein: CATSRATLSTEKLFF.

J is TRBJ1-1 and V is TRBV2, with D unclear. Germline V lookup: CDR1 SNHLY, CDR2 FYNNEI. V was cut by 6 bases and J by 6 bases, with 11 bases left in between. This CDR3 comprises 12 residues. The CDR3 region has the DNA TGTGCCAGCAGGGGCGGAAGGGCTGAAGCTTTCTTT. Residues: CASRGGRAEAFF.

The chain couples TRBV5-1 to TRBJ2-4, with TRBD1 as a possible D gene (6 bases). Germline CDR1 is SGHRS and CDR2 is YFSETQ. Trimming left V 0 bases short and J 0 bases short, with 16 bases between. The CDR3 consists of 18 residues. The CDR3 nucleotides read TGCGCCAGCAGCTTGGAACAGGGACCGATCCTAGCCAAAAACATTCAGTACTTC. Its protein product is CASSLEQGPILAKNIQYF.

The chain has TRBV4-3 and TRBJ2-7; no clear D gene. This CDR3 comprises 13 residues. The V gene lost 1 base and the J gene lost 5 bases, with 9 bases spanning the gap. Germline lookup yields CDR1 LGHNA and CDR2 YSLEER. CDR3 coding DNA: TGCGCCAGCAGCCAAGCATACAAGGACGAGCAGTACTTC. This translates into CASSQAYKDEQYF.

This chain joins TRBV5-1 and TRBJ2-4; TRBD2 agrees at 13 bases. Germline CDR1 reads SGHRS; CDR2 reads YFSETQ. V was clipped by 3 bases and J by 8 bases; unmatched bases: 5. This CDR3 spans 15 amino acids. Here the CDR3 DNA reads TGCGCCAGCAGCTCACTAGCGGGGGGGCTGGACATTCAGTACTTC. This gives the protein CASSSLAGGLDIQYF. The full variable domain, in which reference TRBV5-1 and TRBJ2-4 provide the parts outside the CDR3, is KAGVTQTPRYLIKTRGQQVTLSCSPISGHRSVSWYQQTPGQGLQFLFEYFSETQRNKGNFPGRFSGRQFSNSRSEMNVSTLELGDSALYLCASSSLAGGLDIQYFGAGTRLSVL.